The 22 T cell receptor beta chains given below trace back to one sample, sequenced in a study of cytomegalovirus exposure and HLA in healthy donors. The primer mix had 60 Vbeta and 13 Jbeta primers. Repertoires were generated with immunoSEQ multiplex PCR, while TCRdb's copy carries only in-frame clones and drops some. The sample lists 150,000 to 250,000 clones, around three quarters seen once, with 1.5% to 2% in the top ten. The sample was PBMCs. The receptors shown here come from a man aged 30-40 years in good health and CMV-seronegative.

This sequence joins TRBV10-2 and TRBJ2-3; 7 bases are a match to TRBD2. CDR3 length equals 16 residues. V lost 3 bases and J lost 0; bases outside the gene matches: 6. The germline gives CDR1 WSHSY, CDR2 SAAADI. The CDR3 sequence: CASSELPLASTDTQYF. The CDR3, as DNA: TGCGCCAGCAGTGAATTACCACTAGCGAGCACAGATACGCAGTATTTT.

The chain uses TRBV28 and TRBJ2-7; TRBD2 is a possible D gene (6 bases). Germline CDR1 reads MDHEN; CDR2 reads SYDVKM. CDR3 length equals 13 residues. Trimming pared 6 bases from V and 4 bases from J, leaving 13 bases between. The CDR3, as DNA: TGTGCCAGCAGGGCGGGGTCCAGATACGAGCAGTACTTC. This codes for CASRAGSRYEQYF.

The chain carries TRBV11-2 and TRBJ1-1; possible D gene TRBD1, 6 bases. CDR3 length: 15 amino acids. Germline CDR1 is SGHAT and CDR2 is FQNNGV. V lost 1 base to trimming and J lost 1 base, with 10 bases between them. CDR3 bases: TGTGCCAGCAGCTTAGTCTTACAGGGGAACACTGAAGCTTTCTTT. Residues: CASSLVLQGNTEAFF.

In its sample, this clone was seen a few times. The rearrangement links TRBV29-1 to TRBJ2-1, with TRBD1 matching over 9 bases. This CDR3 has 15 residues. Germline CDR1 reads SQVTM; CDR2 reads ANQGSEA. After removal of 6 bases from V and 1 base from J, the junction contained 7 bases not matched to a gene. The CDR3 spells CSVGGTGRSYNEQFF. The DNA for the CDR3 is TGCAGCGTGGGGGGGACAGGGCGTTCCTACAATGAGCAGTTCTTC.

This clone came up once. The rearrangement joins TRBV21-1 to TRBJ1-1; the table's D call TRBD1 went unverified against the DNA. TRBV21-1 is classified as a pseudogene. This CDR3 spans 18 amino acids. CDR3 region: CASSKSLPGQASSTEAFF. The CDR3 DNA reads TGTGCCAGCAGCAAATCCCTGCCGGGACAGGCATCTAGCACTGAAGCTTTCTTT.

The chain uses TRBV9 and TRBJ2-1; 7 bases line up with TRBD2. This CDR3 is built from 16 residues. The V segment lost 4 bases and the J segment 0 bases; nucleotides outside the gene matches: 7. The germline V gene has CDR1 SGDLS and CDR2 YYNGEE. CDR3 region: CASSTLAGDSYNEQFF. For the CDR3, the DNA is TGTGCCAGCAGCACCTTAGCGGGCGACTCCTACAATGAGCAGTTCTTC.

This clone appeared a few times. The chain uses TRBV19 and TRBJ1-2; 10 nucleotides align to TRBD1. V gave up 3 bases and J gave up 5 bases; unmatched junction bases: 6. The CDR3 is 15 residues long. Germline V gene lookup returns CDR1 LNHDA and CDR2 SQIVND (reference sequence). CDR3 sequence reads: CASSISGTGEYGYTF. CDR3 DNA: TGTGCCAGTAGTATCTCCGGGACAGGGGAATATGGCTACACCTTC.

The CDR3 nucleotides read TGCGCCAGCAGCGTCCAAGGGGACAAGCCCTACGAGCAGTACTTC. This codes for CASSVQGDKPYEQYF. The V and J genes are TRBV4-1 and TRBJ2-7, with D tentatively TRBD1 (6 bases). V was clipped by 5 bases and J by 2 bases, with 16 bases between them. This CDR3 region has 15 residues. Germline V gives CDR1 MGHRA, CDR2 YSYEKL.

This clone came up a few times. The rearrangement uses TRBV5-1 and TRBJ1-5; D gene unclear. This CDR3 has 16 residues. The ends were cut back, 0 bases at V and 1 base at J, with 11 bases in the middle. Per the germline V gene, CDR1 is SGHRS and CDR2 is YFSETQ. The CDR3 sequence: CASSLGPELSNQPQHF. The CDR3 DNA follows: TGCGCCAGCAGCTTGGGCCCGGAGTTGAGCAATCAGCCCCAGCATTTT.

This clone came up many times. The V gene is TRBV13, the J gene TRBJ2-7; the match to TRBD1 covers 8 bases. The germline V gene encodes CDR1 PRHDT and CDR2 FYEKMQ (reference sequence). CDR3 size: 15 residues. V trimming: 6 bases; J trimming: 1 base; junction bases outside the gene matches: 8. As DNA, the CDR3 is TGTGCCAGCAGACACAGGGGGGCGCCGTCCTACGAGCAGTACTTC. Translated: CASRHRGAPSYEQYF.

This clone was seen only once. This sequence joins TRBV5-4 and TRBJ2-7, with 11 nucleotides matching TRBD2. This CDR3 is 18 amino acids long. The germline V gene has CDR1 SGHNT and CDR2 YYREEE (reference sequence). The V gene end was trimmed by 0 bases and the J gene end by 0 bases; junction bases not matched to a gene: 8. CDR3 DNA: TGTGCCAGCAGCTTGGGTCTAGCGGGAGGTGAGGGCTCCTACGAGCAGTACTTC. Translated: CASSLGLAGGEGSYEQYF.

The chain links TRBV27 to TRBJ2-2; 9 bases match TRBD1. The CDR3 loop spans 18 amino acids. Looked up from germline, CDR1 is MNHEY and CDR2 is SMNVEV (reference sequence). The J segment lost 7 bases and the V segment lost 1 base, leaving 13 bases of the junction unmatched. CDR3 sequence reads: CASSLLGTGSIGGGELFF. The CDR3 coding sequence is TGTGCCAGCAGTTTATTAGGGACAGGGTCCATCGGAGGCGGGGAGCTGTTTTTT.

V gene TRBV28 combines with J gene TRBJ2-2, with 7 bases that match TRBD2. There are 15 residues in the CDR3. Germline values: CDR1 MDHEN, CDR2 SYDVKM. The junction had 9 bases not matched to a gene; V was cut back by 4 bases and J by 7 bases. In DNA, the CDR3 is TGTGCCAGCAGTTCGGGACTAAGACTGATCGGGGAGCTGTTTTTT. Translation: CASSSGLRLIGELFF.

DNA of the CDR3: TGCGCCAGCAGCCAAGATCTTGGGACAGGGGTTGAAAAACTGTTTTTT. Its protein is CASSQDLGTGVEKLFF. V usage is TRBV4-3 and J usage is TRBJ1-4, with 10 bases lining up with TRBD1. J gave up 7 bases and V 0 bases, and 5 bases lay outside the gene matches. From germline, CDR1 is LGHNA and CDR2 YSLEER. CDR3 length: 16 amino acids.

The chain uses TRBV19 and TRBJ1-2; 7 bases map to TRBD1. CDR1 is LNHDA, CDR2 SQIVND, per germline (reference sequence). With 9 bases clipped from V and 3 bases from J, the junction kept 13 bases outside the gene matches. The CDR3 covers 15 residues. CDR3 protein: CASSGNRGGDYGYTF. The DNA for the CDR3 is TGTGCCAGCAGTGGTAACAGGGGAGGAGACTATGGCTACACCTTC. Variable domain in full (rest from reference TRBV19 and TRBJ1-2): DGGITQSPKYLFRKEGQNVTLSCEQNLNHDAMYWYRQDPGQGLRLIYYSQIVNDFQKGDIAEGYSVSREKKESFPLTVTSAQKNPTAFYLCASSGNRGGDYGYTFGSGTRLTVV.

The J gene is TRBJ1-5, the V gene TRBV19; a weak D match, TRBD1 (6 bases). There are 15 residues in the CDR3. Germline V gene lookup returns CDR1 LNHDA and CDR2 SQIVND (reference sequence). With 0 bases removed from V and 1 base from J, the gap between germline ends came to 7 bases. The CDR3 DNA reads as TGTGCCAGTAGTATAGATGGGGGCAGCAATCAGCCCCAGCATTTT. Its translation is CASSIDGGSNQPQHF. Together with reference TRBV19 and TRBJ1-5, the CDR3 gives the full variable domain: DGGITQSPKYLFRKEGQNVTLSCEQNLNHDAMYWYRQDPGQGLRLIYYSQIVNDFQKGDIAEGYSVSREKKESFPLTVTSAQKNPTAFYLCASSIDGGSNQPQHFGDGTRLSIL.

This clone has just one count. The chain combines TRBV5-1 with TRBJ2-5; tentative D call: TRBD2 (5 bases). Germline CDR1 is SGHRS and CDR2 is YFSETQ. This CDR3 has 14 residues. Trimming pared 0 bases from V and 5 bases from J, leaving 11 bases between. CDR3 sequence reads: CASSLGPSKETQYF. CDR3 in DNA: TGCGCCAGCAGCTTGGGCCCTAGCAAGGAGACCCAGTACTTC.

The chain recombines TRBV7-6 with TRBJ2-1; TRBD2 matches 7 bases. The V and J ends lost 3 bases and 9 bases, in that order; junction bases with no gene match: 11. Germline V gene lookup returns CDR1 SGHVS and CDR2 FNYEAQ. The CDR3 has 15 residues. The CDR3 DNA follows: TGTGCCAGCAGCTTGGGGGAGGGAAGAGCGGCTGAGCAGTTCTTC. Its translation is CASSLGEGRAAEQFF.

This clone was recorded only once. This sequence joins TRBV19 and TRBJ1-5; a possible D gene is TRBD1 (6 bases). Per the germline V gene, CDR1 is LNHDA and CDR2 is SQIVND (reference sequence). This CDR3 has 16 residues. Trimming took off 2 bases at V and 2 bases at J, with 13 bases between the two ends. The CDR3 is CASSIMKDRRNQPQHF. The CDR3 DNA is TGTGCCAGTAGTATAATGAAGGACAGACGCAATCAGCCCCAGCATTTT.

This chain joins TRBV19 and TRBJ2-2; 13 bases map to TRBD2. This CDR3 region has 16 residues. Per germline, CDR1 LNHDA and CDR2 SQIVND (reference sequence). V trimming: 6 bases; J trimming: 1 base; junction bases outside the gene matches: 2. For the CDR3, the DNA is TGTGCCAGTAGCCGACTAGCGGGGGGGAACACCGGGGAGCTGTTTTTT. Protein product: CASSRLAGGNTGELFF.

This clone was picked up a small number of times. The chain has TRBV6-4 and TRBJ2-6, with TRBD1 identical over 10 bases. J lost 2 bases, V lost 3 bases, and 4 bases had no gene match. CDR1 is MRHNA, CDR2 SNTAGT, per germline. This CDR3 is 17 amino acids long. The DNA for the CDR3 is TGTGCCAGCAGTGAGTTGACAGGGGGCACTGGGGCCAACGTCCTGACTTTC. Translated: CASSELTGGTGANVLTF.

The chain uses TRBV6-1 and TRBJ2-5; TRBD1 matches 9 bases. After removal of 8 bases from V and 4 bases from J, the junction contained 5 bases not matched to a gene. The CDR3 consists of 13 residues. CDR1 and CDR2 (germline): MNHNS, SASEGT. This CDR3 is CASGDRVAETQYF. CDR3 DNA sequence: TGTGCCAGCGGGGACAGGGTGGCAGAGACCCAGTACTTC.